Following are 9 T cell receptor beta chains from one sample sequenced in a study of blood T cell repertoires in COVID-19. Measured with immunoSEQ multiplex PCR; TCRdb has only the in-frame clones, and not every one. The sample records a few hundred thousand clones, approximately 91% being singletons. Sequenced material: PBMCs or T cells enriched from blood (not recorded which). Receptors originate from a woman aged 18-35 years who had been exposed to COVID-19.

The V gene is TRBV28, the J gene TRBJ2-1; 7 bases fit TRBD2. Looked up from germline, CDR1 is MDHEN and CDR2 is SYDVKM. With 4 bases clipped from V and 0 bases from J, the junction kept 6 bases outside the gene matches. The CDR3 extends over 16 amino acids. For the CDR3, the DNA is TGTGCCAGCAGTTCCCTAGCGGTTCACTCCTACAATGAGCAGTTCTTC. Translated, it gives CASSSLAVHSYNEQFF.

The J gene is TRBJ2-1, the V gene TRBV15, with 7 bases matching TRBD2. Trimming at V came to 0 bases and at J to 7 bases, leaving 9 bases not matched to a gene. Germline V gives CDR1 LNHNV, CDR2 YYDKDF (reference sequence). The CDR3 extends over 16 amino acids. The CDR3 nucleotides read TGTGCCACCAGCAGAGATCGGGCGGGAGCCGGGAATGAGCAGTTCTTC. Translating gives CATSRDRAGAGNEQFF.

V usage is TRBV4-2 and J usage is TRBJ2-1, with D tentatively TRBD2 (7 bases). Trimming took 1 base from V and 9 from J, leaving 19 bases between them. The CDR3 totals 16 residues. The V gene's germline CDR1 is LGHNA and CDR2 YNFKEQ. The CDR3 region is CASSQVRGGQMPEQFF. The CDR3 bases are TGTGCCAGCAGCCAAGTTAGGGGGGGTCAGATGCCTGAGCAGTTCTTC.

V and J are TRBV5-1 and TRBJ1-1; D might be TRBD1 (5 bases). Germline lookup yields CDR1 SGHRS and CDR2 YFSETQ. This CDR3 spans 16 amino acids. With 0 bases removed from V and 4 bases from J, the gap between germline ends came to 16 bases. The CDR3 spells CASSLEGVSVGTEAFF. Here the CDR3 DNA reads TGCGCCAGCAGCTTGGAAGGGGTGTCGGTGGGCACTGAAGCTTTCTTT. The variable domain in full, completed from reference TRBV5-1 and TRBJ1-1, reads KAGVTQTPRYLIKTRGQQVTLSCSPISGHRSVSWYQQTPGQGLQFLFEYFSETQRNKGNFPGRFSGRQFSNSRSEMNVSTLELGDSALYLCASSLEGVSVGTEAFFGQGTRLTVV.

This clone was counted between two and nine times. The CDR3 region has the DNA TGTGCCAGCAGTTACCTTTACAGGGAGGGCTCAAGCAATCAGCCCCAGCATTTT. Protein sequence: CASSYLYREGSSNQPQHF. This rearrangement joins TRBV6-2 or TRBV6-3 to TRBJ1-5; maybe TRBD1 (6 bases). This CDR3 spans 18 amino acids. CDR1 MNHEY and CDR2 SVGEGT come from the germline V gene. V was trimmed by 2 bases and J by 1 base, leaving 18 bases between them.

The chain uses TRBV2 and TRBJ1-6; possible D gene TRBD1, 5 bases. CDR3 length: 14 amino acids. The V gene lost 4 bases and the J gene lost 2 bases, with 6 bases spanning the gap. CDR1 is SNHLY, CDR2 FYNNEI, per germline. CDR3 loop: CASSADTYNSPLHF. The DNA of the CDR3 is TGTGCCAGCAGTGCGGACACCTATAATTCACCCCTCCACTTT.

A single count supports this clone. This chain links TRBV12-3 or TRBV12-4 with TRBJ2-1, with D maybe TRBD1 (6 bases). The CDR3 loop spans 12 amino acids. The germline V and J ends were trimmed by 1 base and 8 bases, with 6 bases remaining between them. The CDR3 DNA follows: TGTGCCAGCAGTTTAGGGGGGCATGAGCAGTTCTTC. Encoded protein: CASSLGGHEQFF.

The chain is built from TRBV19 and TRBJ1-6, with 7 bases identical to TRBD1. V was pared by 5 bases and J by 0 bases, with 7 bases of the junction left unmatched. CDR1 LNHDA and CDR2 SQIVND come from the germline V gene (reference sequence). This CDR3 is 17 amino acids long. DNA for the CDR3: TGTGCCAGTAGTCCCCAACAGGGGCCCTCCTATAATTCACCCCTCCACTTT. Translated: CASSPQQGPSYNSPLHF.

For the CDR3, the DNA is TGTGCCAGCAGTAGGGGGCTACTTTTAGGAAACACTGAAGCTTTCTTT. Translation gives CASSRGLLLGNTEAFF. The gene calls are TRBV21-1 and TRBJ1-1; TRBD1, the table's D call, was not compared with the DNA. TRBV21-1 is a pseudogene segment. This CDR3 has 16 amino acids.